Listed here is a single T cell receptor beta chain. This entry comes from a study of OX40 agonist ivuxolimab in advanced cancers. TCRdb's copy holds only in-frame clones and misses some; the assay was immunoSEQ multiplex PCR. The sample records about 66,000 clones, around 87% being singletons. The length of the CDR3 is 13 residues. Trimming stripped 5 bases from V and 6 bases from J, with 8 bases between. In germline, CDR1 is SEHNR, CDR2 FQNEAQ (reference sequence). Baseline was the first blood sampling point, followed by cycle 4 day 1 and cycle 7 day 1. This TCR derives from an adult with an advanced solid tumor such as melanoma, head and neck, liver or kidney cancer. Source: CD4+ or CD8+ T cells sorted from blood, taken in a trial of the OX40 agonist ivuxolimab. The chain combines TRBV7-9 with TRBJ1-6, with D possibly matching TRBD1 (5 bases). DNA of the CDR3: TGTGCCAGCAGCCCCGACAGTAATTCACCCCTCCACTTT. As protein: CASSPDSNSPLHF. The whole variable domain, remainder taken from reference TRBV7-9 and TRBJ1-6, is DTGVSQNPRHKITKRGQNVTFRCDPISEHNRLYWYRQTLGQGPEFLTYFQNEAQLEKSRLLSDRFSAERPKGSFSTLEIQRTEQGDSAMYLCASSPDSNSPLHFGNGTRLTVT.